These 9 T cell receptor beta chains were all obtained from the same sample, sequenced in a study of shared clonotypes between healthy human individuals. The protocol was immunoSEQ multiplex PCR, while the TCRdb copy is restricted to in-frame clones and leaves out a portion. The table has about 470,000 clones, about 85% seen once. Sequenced input: PBMCs. Receptor source: a woman between 40 and 55 years old in good health. Some clones in this sample may be carry-over from other donors' samples.

The chain uses TRBV28 and TRBJ2-7, with D possibly being TRBD2 (5 bases). The CDR3 length is 13 residues. In germline, CDR1 is MDHEN, CDR2 SYDVKM. V was clipped by 2 bases and J by 3 bases, with 8 bases between them. CDR3: CASSLVSVYEQYF. The CDR3 DNA sequence: TGTGCCAGCAGTTTAGTTAGCGTCTACGAGCAGTACTTC.

The rearrangement uses TRBV10-3 and TRBJ2-6; tentative D call: TRBD1 (5 bases). The germline CDR1 and CDR2 sequences are ENHRY and SYGVKD. The CDR3 runs to 17 residues. V lost 2 bases and J 0 bases, leaving 11 bases between the germline ends. CDR3 amino acids: CAISEGPGLSGANVLTF. The CDR3 DNA is TGTGCCATCAGTGAGGGCCCAGGGCTCTCTGGGGCCAACGTCCTGACTTTC.

Details on this clone: Germline is not matched at one junction end, which may reflect a read error. This chain joins TRBV7-7 and TRBJ2-2; perhaps TRBD2 as D (6 bases). The CDR3 length is 15 residues. CDR1 and CDR2 from the germline V gene are SSHAT and FNYEAQ (reference sequence). The CDR3 protein is CASSLEGWNTGELFF. CDR3 in DNA: TGTGCTAGCAGCTTGGAGGGTTGGAACACCGGGGAGCTGTTTTTT.

The rearrangement uses TRBV5-4 and TRBJ2-3; possibly TRBD1 for D (6 bases). The V and J ends lost 1 base and 2 bases respectively, with 11 bases between them. CDR1 and CDR2 from the germline V gene are SGHNT and YYREEE (reference sequence). The CDR3 runs 15 residues. The CDR3 nucleotides are TGTGCCAGCAGCTTGTTCAGGGGACCCACAGATACGCAGTATTTT. It encodes CASSLFRGPTDTQYF.

V gene TRBV5-1 combines with J gene TRBJ1-1; D call uncertain. Per germline, CDR1 SGHRS and CDR2 YFSETQ. The CDR3 runs to 13 residues. V was cut by 0 bases and J by 6 bases, with 9 bases left in between. CDR3 sequence (DNA): TGCGCCAGCAGCTTGGGGGGAGCCCCTGAAGCTTTCTTT. It is translated as CASSLGGAPEAFF.

This clone was detected many times. Other nucleotide sequences in the sample specify the same CDR3. The chain carries TRBV10-1 and TRBJ2-1; possibly TRBD2 for D (5 bases). This CDR3 has 15 amino acids. The germline V and J ends were trimmed by 6 bases and 4 bases, with 16 bases remaining between them. Germline CDR1 WNHNN, CDR2 SYGVQD (reference sequence). The CDR3 reads CASSDYGPKYNEQFF. The CDR3 DNA sequence: TGCGCCAGCAGCGACTACGGGCCCAAATACAATGAGCAGTTCTTC.

Only one count was recorded for this clone. V and J are TRBV18 and TRBJ2-7, with D possibly matching TRBD2 (5 bases). Germline V gene data show CDR1 as KGHSH and CDR2 as LQKENI. V was clipped by 5 bases and J by 2 bases, with 13 bases between them. The length of the CDR3 is 14 residues. The CDR3 nucleotides read TGTGCCAGCTCAGAGGGCAGATGGACCTACGAGCAGTACTTC. This encodes CASSEGRWTYEQYF.

This chain links TRBV15 with TRBJ1-4; the D is unclear. V dropped 0 bases and J dropped 8 bases, with 13 bases sitting between them. Germline assignment: CDR1 LNHNV and CDR2 YYDKDF (reference sequence). The CDR3 runs 15 residues. CDR3 sequence: CATSRDLGIEEKLFF. CDR3 nucleotides: TGTGCCACCAGCAGAGATCTGGGGATTGAAGAAAAACTGTTTTTT.

Remarks on this clone: A read error is possible here, since a much larger clone lies one base away. This same CDR3 is encoded by further DNA sequences in the sample. V and J are TRBV28 and TRBJ1-2; the D is unclear. The CDR3 has 11 amino acids. V lost 4 bases to trimming and J lost 8 bases, with 8 bases between them. Germline V gene lookup returns CDR1 MDHEN and CDR2 SYDVKM. The CDR3 is CASSSLRGYTF. The CDR3 DNA sequence: TGTGCCAGCAGTTCCTTACGGGGCTACACCTTC.